This T cell receptor (beta chain) appears in the sequencing data of a study of cytomegalovirus exposure and HLA in healthy donors. As for the study in general: Researchers previously reported finding roughly 120 million unique TCR beta sequences from 170 million or so T cells. Unique TCRs from HLA-typed donors, about 78 million of them, were held in an early data release.

CDR3 size: 14 residues. Germline lookup yields CDR1 SGHTA and CDR2 FQGNSA. V lost 1 base and J lost 5, with 11 bases in between. As regards this clone: Its antigen is still unknown.

General study results and limits: The sole available immune exposure information was CMV serostatus.

PCR involved 60 Vbeta and 13 Jbeta primers. Profiling relied on immunoSEQ multiplex PCR, and the TCRdb table lists in-frame clones only, not all of them. Among about 77,000 clones listed, around three quarters were seen once. This clonotype originated in a man aged 35 to 55 in good health and CMV-seronegative. The sequenced sample was PBMCs. The rearrangement links TRBV7-2 to TRBJ1-1; D might be TRBD1 (5 bases). The CDR3 DNA is TGTGCCAGCAGCTTAGGGATGACAGTTACTGAAGCTTTCTTT. Translation gives CASSLGMTVTEAFF. Full variable domain (outside the CDR3, taken from reference TRBV7-2 and TRBJ1-1): GAGVSQSPSNKVTEKGKDVELRCDPISGHTALYWYRQSLGQGLEFLIYFQGNSAPDKSGLPSDRFSAERTGGSVSTLTIQRTQQEDSAVYLCASSLGMTVTEAFFGQGTRLTVV.